Below, 5 T cell receptor beta chains from the same sample are listed, as sequenced in a study of blood T cell repertoires in COVID-19. The assay was immunoSEQ multiplex PCR, and TCRdb's table has in-frame clones only and misses some. The sample lists 250,000 to 350,000 clones, approximately 87% seen once, with approximately 5.3% in the top ten. Sequences were obtained from PBMCs or T cells enriched from blood (not recorded which). Source of these receptors: a woman under 40 who had recovered from COVID-19.

V is TRBV7-9 and J is TRBJ2-5; D perhaps matches TRBD2 (6 bases). The CDR3 has 12 residues. V was clipped by 3 bases and J by 7 bases, with 9 bases between them. Germline lookup yields CDR1 SEHNR and CDR2 FQNEAQ (reference sequence). CDR3 loop: CASSFSGGTQYF. As DNA, the CDR3 is TGTGCCAGCAGCTTTTCCGGGGGGACCCAGTACTTC. Supplemented by reference TRBV7-9 and TRBJ2-5, the full variable domain reads DTGVSQNPRHKITKRGQNVTFRCDPISEHNRLYWYRQTLGQGPEFLTYFQNEAQLEKSRLLSDRFSAERPKGSFSTLEIQRTEQGDSAMYLCASSFSGGTQYFGPGTRLLVL.

This chain links TRBV5-4 with TRBJ2-5; the match to TRBD2 covers 9 bases. Germline assignment: CDR1 SGHNT and CDR2 YYREEE (reference sequence). CDR3 length equals 15 residues. The trim removed 4 bases at V and 5 bases at J, leaving 9 bases unmatched. CDR3 nucleotides: TGTGCCAGCAGCGTCGGACTAGCGCCTTCGGAGACCCAGTACTTC. Amino acid sequence: CASSVGLAPSETQYF.

The rearrangement links TRBV6-5 to TRBJ2-2; D is unclear. V lost 5 bases to trimming and J lost 0 bases, with 10 bases between them. Germline V gene sequence: CDR1 MNHEY, CDR2 SVGAGI. The CDR3 spans 15 residues. The CDR3 here is CASSLRLTNTGELFF. The CDR3, as DNA: TGTGCCAGCAGTCTCCGGTTGACGAACACCGGGGAGCTGTTTTTT.

The chain couples TRBV28 to TRBJ1-6; no clear D. The CDR3 is made up of 14 amino acids. The V gene's germline CDR1 is MDHEN and CDR2 SYDVKM. Trimming pared 5 bases from V and 7 bases from J, leaving 12 bases between. CDR3 sequence (DNA): TGTGCCAGCAGTCCTGCGGCAGACAATTCACCCCTCCACTTT. As protein: CASSPAADNSPLHF.

This clone occurred once. CDR3 sequence (DNA): TGCAGTGCCGACAAGAACACTGAAGCTTTCTTT. Protein: CSADKNTEAFF. The V and J genes are TRBV20-1 and TRBJ1-1; D unresolved. V gave up 6 bases and J gave up 1 base, with 6 bases separating them. Germline V gene sequence: CDR1 DFQATT, CDR2 SNEGSKA (reference sequence). CDR3 size: 11 residues.